The rows below give T cell receptor beta chains drawn from one sample of a study of T cells in Graves' hyperthyroidism and ophthalmopathy. TCRdb passed the multiplex PCR reads through MiXCR, listing each CDR3 protein once. Of about 370,000 distinct CDR3 sequences in the sample, roughly 15% were seen once. What was sequenced was blood. The source of these receptors is a woman aged 55-69 years with Graves' ophthalmopathy. CDR3s include the opening cysteine and the closing phenylalanine or tryptophan. D genes are given only for firm matches. Clone size is shown for a subset of rows, as once, few, many or a class of expanded clone.

abundance | d_gene | j_gene | v_gene | CDR3nt | CDR3aa
few | . | TRBJ1-4 | TRBV5-1 | TGCGCCAGCAGCTTGGCGGGGATGGAAAAACTGTTTTTT | CASSLAGMEKLFF
few | . | TRBJ1-2 | TRBV9 | TGTGCCAGCAGCGGCGGGACAAACTATGGCTACACCTTC | CASSGGTNYGYTF
. | . | TRBJ1-5 | TRBV6-5 | TGTGCCAGCAGTTATCGGCTGAGCAATCAGCCCCAGCATTTT | CASSYRLSNQPQHF
few | . | TRBJ1-1 | TRBV19 | TGTGCCAGTAGTATCGAGGGCTGGGCCACTGAAGCTTTCTTT | CASSIEGWATEAFF
. | TRBD1 | TRBJ2-5 | TRBV14 | TGTGCCAGCAGCCAACAGGGACAGGGGATTGTAGAGACCCAGTACTTC | CASSQQGQGIVETQYF
. | . | TRBJ1-2 | TRBV20-1 | TGCAGTGCTAGAGCTGAGACAGGAATTAACTATGGCTACACCTTC | CSARAETGINYGYTF
many | . | TRBJ2-5 | TRBV11-2 | TGTGCCAGCAGCCCTACTGGTGGGGCGTTCGTGGAGACCCAGTACTTC | CASSPTGGAFVETQYF
few | . | TRBJ1-1 | TRBV20-1 | TGCAGTGCGGGGGGGGGGGTGAACACTGAAGCTTTCTTT | CSAGGGVNTEAFF
. | . | TRBJ1-6 | TRBV6-1 | TGTGCCAGCAGTGAACCTACTTCACCCCTCCACTTT | CASSEPTSPLHF
many | TRBD1 | TRBJ2-7 | TRBV5-1 | TGTGCCAGCAGCCTGGGACAGCTCTACGAGCAGTACTTC | CASSLGQLYEQYF
many | . | TRBJ1-4 | TRBV5-1 | TGCGCCAGCAGCTTCTCGGACGGTGAAAAACTGTTTTTT | CASSFSDGEKLFF
many | . | TRBJ1-1 | TRBV30 | TGTGCCTGGAGTAGACACGTCATGAACACTGAAGCTTTCTTT | CAWSRHVMNTEAFF
many | . | TRBJ2-7 | TRBV11-2 | TGTGCCAGCAGCTTAGATCGCAGAGACGAGCAGTACTTC | CASSLDRRDEQYF
few | TRBD1 | TRBJ1-2 | TRBV3-1 | TGTGCCAGCAGCCAAGGGGGACAGGATTATGGCTACACCTTC | CASSQGGQDYGYTF
many | . | TRBJ1-2 | TRBV20-1 | TGCAGTGCTAGAGGGGGTTATGGCTACACCTTC | CSARGGYGYTF
many | TRBD2 | TRBJ2-1 | TRBV29-1 | TGCAGCGTTGGTCCTAGCGGGAGTTCTGAGCAGTTCTTC | CSVGPSGSSEQFF
. | . | TRBJ2-7 | TRBV7-9 | TGTGCCAGCAGCTTAAGGGCGGAGGGGGGCGGAGAGCAGTACTTC | CASSLRAEGGGEQYF
many | . | TRBJ1-1 | TRBV3-1 | TGTGCCAGCAGCCAAGAGGCAGGAAGAGGGACTGAAGCTTTCTTT | CASSQEAGRGTEAFF
few | . | TRBJ1-1 | TRBV29-1 | TGCAGCGTTGAAGAGGGAGGAGGCACTGAAGCTTTCTTT | CSVEEGGGTEAFF
. | TRBD2 | TRBJ2-4 | TRBV4-2 | TGTGCCAGCAGCCAAGACGCTAGCGGGAGGGCCAAAAACATTCAGTACTTC | CASSQDASGRAKNIQYF
many | . | TRBJ1-2 | TRBV2 | TGTGCCAGCAGTTTGGCCCTTGGGACGGGCTACACCTTC | CASSLALGTGYTF
. | TRBD1 | TRBJ1-2 | TRBV5-1 | TGCGCCAGCAGCTTGGAAGGGACAGGAGTCTATGGCTACACCTTC | CASSLEGTGVYGYTF
many | . | TRBJ2-7 | TRBV9 | TGTGCCAGCGGGAGTGGACCGAGAACCTACGAGCAGTACTTC | CASGSGPRTYEQYF
many | . | TRBJ2-7 | TRBV2 | TGTGCCAGCAGTGAAGCGTTTGGGGGCGAGCAGTACTTC | CASSEAFGGEQYF
. | TRBD1 | TRBJ2-7 | TRBV15 | TGTGCCACCAGCAATCGGGACAGGGGCGAGCAGTACTTC | CATSNRDRGEQYF
few | TRBD1 | TRBJ2-7 | TRBV20-1 | TGCAGTGCTGCACAGGGGGCTTTCGAGCAGCACTTC | CSAAQGAFEQHF
many | . | TRBJ1-1 | TRBV7-9 | TGTGCCAGCAGCATGGACACCACGAACACTGAAGCTTTCTTT | CASSMDTTNTEAFF
. | TRBD1 | TRBJ2-7 | TRBV5-1 | TGCGCCAGCAGCCTGAGAGCGACAGGGTCCTACGAGCAGTACTTC | CASSLRATGSYEQYF